The 10 T cell receptor beta chains reported below all come from one sample, sequenced in a study of immune evolution from preneoplasia to lung adenocarcinoma. Some clones are missing from TCRdb's copy, which holds only in-frame ones; the method was immunoSEQ multiplex PCR. The data contain approximately 5,000 clones, approximately 84% of them seen just once; the ten biggest clones take up around 8.2%. The source material was FFPE adjacent normal lung tissue. The receptors stem from an older donor with lung adenocarcinoma.

The sample holds one count of this clone. V is TRBV12-5 and J is TRBJ2-7; 11 bases agree with TRBD1. This CDR3 is built from 14 residues. Germline lookup yields CDR1 LGHNT and CDR2 FRNRAP. Germline trimming cut 5 bases from V and 5 bases from J; bases unmatched to any gene: 5. CDR3 sequence reads: CASGMDRGRDEQYF. The CDR3 DNA follows: TGTGCTAGTGGTATGGACAGGGGGCGCGACGAGCAGTACTTC.

The chain has TRBV2 and TRBJ1-1; D is unresolved. Trimming removed 7 bases from V and 5 bases from J, with 11 bases in between. CDR1 and CDR2 from the germline V gene are SNHLY and FYNNEI. The CDR3 consists of 12 residues. This CDR3 reads CASTQVRTEAFF. CDR3 sequence (DNA): TGTGCCAGCACTCAGGTACGGACTGAAGCTTTCTTT.

The chain couples TRBV5-1 to TRBJ1-4; 8 bases agree with TRBD1. Germline assignment: CDR1 SGHRS and CDR2 YFSETQ. The CDR3 sequence is 16 residues long. Trimming at V came to 3 bases and at J to 2 bases, leaving 6 bases not matched to a gene. The CDR3 DNA follows: TGCGCCAGCAGCTCCGGGACAGGAGTGACTAATGAAAAACTGTTTTTT. Protein product: CASSSGTGVTNEKLFF.

This clone was observed a single time. The chain joins TRBV9 to TRBJ2-2; D tentatively fits TRBD1 or TRBD2 (5 bases each). Trimming took 0 bases from V and 3 from J, leaving 15 bases between them. The CDR3 loop spans 17 amino acids. The germline CDR1 and CDR2 sequences are SGDLS and YYNGEE. The DNA of the CDR3 is TGTGCCAGCAGCGTAGTGGGGACGGCCTCTTACACCGGGGAGCTGTTTTTT. This gives the protein CASSVVGTASYTGELFF.

The chain combines TRBV7-2 with TRBJ2-3; 7 nucleotides agree with TRBD2. This CDR3 has 17 amino acids. Germline V CDR1 and CDR2: SGHTA, FQGNSA. V dropped 3 bases and J dropped 0; count of bases not matched to a gene: 9. This CDR3 reads CASSLGGGADSTDTQYF. For the CDR3, the DNA is TGTGCCAGCAGCTTGGGGGGGGGAGCGGATAGCACAGATACGCAGTATTTT.

The CDR3 DNA reads TGTGCCAGTAGTAATGACAGGGGAACTGAAGCTTTCTTT. Translation: CASSNDRGTEAFF. The V call is TRBV19, the J call TRBJ1-1, with TRBD1 matching 8 bases. V was pared by 4 bases and J by 5 bases, with 3 bases of the junction left unmatched. The length of the CDR3 is 13 residues. In germline, CDR1 is LNHDA, CDR2 SQIVND (reference sequence).

The table lists this clone with a count of one. V usage is TRBV18 and J usage is TRBJ2-1; 8 nucleotides align to TRBD2. V lost 0 bases, J lost 2 bases, and 0 bases stayed unmatched. Germline-derived CDR1 and CDR2 are KGHSH and LQKENI. The CDR3 totals 15 residues. The CDR3 loop is CASSPPTSAYNEQFF. CDR3 coding DNA: TGTGCCAGCTCACCACCGACTAGCGCCTACAATGAGCAGTTCTTC.

This clone appeared a few times. The V call is TRBV11-1, the J call TRBJ2-7; a weak D match, TRBD1 (5 bases). CDR3 length: 14 amino acids. V lost 1 base and J lost 6, with 13 bases in between. The germline V gene encodes CDR1 SGHAT and CDR2 FQDESV (reference sequence). The CDR3 sequence is CASSLGGRTREQYF. DNA of the CDR3: TGTGCCAGCAGCTTAGGGGGCAGGACCCGCGAGCAGTACTTC.

The rearrangement uses TRBV9 and TRBJ1-2; 10 bases fit TRBD1. The germline V gene encodes CDR1 SGDLS and CDR2 YYNGEE. This CDR3 is 15 amino acids long. The junction had 6 bases not matched to a gene; V was cut back by 3 bases and J by 4 bases. As DNA, the CDR3 is TGTGCCAGCAGCGAGATAGGGGACAGGGGCTATGGCTACACCTTC. It encodes CASSEIGDRGYGYTF.

The chain recombines TRBV5-1 with TRBJ2-4, with D possibly being TRBD1 or TRBD2 (5 bases each). The CDR3 runs 14 residues. Germline CDR1 and CDR2: SGHRS and YFSETQ. Trimming removed 0 bases from V and 7 bases from J, with 11 bases in between. The DNA for the CDR3 is TGCGCCAGCAGCTTGGGAGGGGTGTGGAACATTCAGTACTTC. Translation gives CASSLGGVWNIQYF. Full variable domain (remainder filled in from reference TRBV5-1 and TRBJ2-4): KAGVTQTPRYLIKTRGQQVTLSCSPISGHRSVSWYQQTPGQGLQFLFEYFSETQRNKGNFPGRFSGRQFSNSRSEMNVSTLELGDSALYLCASSLGGVWNIQYFGAGTRLSVL.